This note documents a single TCR beta chain sequence. This clone occurred once. This receptor's antigen is unknown. Base qualities are missing; no much larger clone stands one base away. The data originate from a study of graft-versus-host responses after intestinal transplantation (dated by TCRdb to about 2021). Background for the entire study: Recipients received multivisceral, liver-intestinal, or isolated intestinal transplants. Every recipient was given anti-thymocyte globulin induction, followed by about 3 years of maintenance tacrolimus and steroids. Graft-versus-host and host-versus-graft alloreactive T cell clones were tracked in the graft, circulation and bone marrow after intestinal transplantation using bulk TCR-beta CDR3 sequencing. Alloreactive clones were identified by sequencing pre-transplant mixed lymphocyte reaction products and comparing these products with unstimulated pre-transplant donor and recipient T cells. A cohort of approximately 24 intestinal transplant recipients, including one retransplant, was enrolled, and a few patients lacking pretransplant specimens were excluded. A peak of at least 4% donor T cells among recipient peripheral blood mononuclear cells was the definition used for donor T cell macrochimerism. Samples from three later patients were sequenced in-house on an Illumina MiSeq with MiXCR processing rather than by the commercial service. The paper as a whole reports these results and caveats: Early after transplant, peak levels of circulating GvH clones were found to be associated with declines in HvG clones. Conclusions were limited by the relatively low number and heterogeneity of intestinal transplant patients. High GvH to HvG T cell clonal ratios were observed in the allografts of patients with donor T cell macrochimerism. GvH clones were detected in recipient bone marrow, and some of these GvH clones were observed earlier in ileal mucosa or blood, consistent with an intestinal mucosal origin.

Library method: the immunoSEQ multiplex PCR assay. For most patients, genomic DNA was isolated with the Qiagen DNeasy Blood and Tissue Kit and shipped frozen to Adaptive Biotechnologies for TCR sequencing. For most patients, high-throughput TCR-beta CDR3 sequencing of genomic DNA was performed by Adaptive Biotechnologies. The paper's data handling went like this. TCR sequencing data were retrieved from Adaptive's ImmunoSEQ software for more than 15 patients, whereas three other patients were processed with MiXCR and VDJtools. To correct CD4 versus CD8 sorting errors, any sequence found in both subsets at a frequency ratio below 5:1 was removed. Because the origin of CDR3 nucleotide sequences shared between donor and recipient could not be assigned, those sequences were removed. To be classed as alloreactive, a clone needed at least 2-fold expansion over unstimulated cells and a minimum CFSE-low frequency of 0.002% (template counts) or 0.001% (read counts). Mappable clones were those detected in sequenced pre-transplant spleen, lymph node, or MLR CFSE-low populations of the donor or recipient. Cumulative frequency of alloreactive clones was calculated as a percentage of all sequences weighted by copy number. This is the immuneACCESS table as TCRdb keeps it, with only in-frame sequences that have V and J called. A part of the clones is gone; compared with another copy, unresolved V genes explain less than half, and the rest is unexplained. The V and J calls and the clone size are those of that table, but D and trimming were determined from the DNA. The sample table records some 85,000 clones; more than 75% of these occur just once. The top ten constitute over 7% of the sample.

What the time point label conveys for this sample: cells obtained before transplantation from donor or recipient. CD3+CD4+ and CD3+CD8+ populations were FACS-sorted from unstimulated pre-transplant donor and recipient cells taken from spleen or lymph nodes. The junction shows trimming of 1 base on V and 1 base on J, and the gene matches do not reach 6 bases of it. CDR1 is given as SGHVS and CDR2 as FNYEAQ, both from the germline V gene. The CDR3, cysteine through phenylalanine, is 19 amino acids long. Solely the CDR3 DNA is kept, with 57 bases framed from the first base. The rearrangement combines TRBV7-6 with TRBJ2-1; TRBD2 matches 14 bases in the middle. The sample was unstimulated CD8+ T cells sorted from spleen or lymph node cells, taken before transplant. This sequence was found in a human donor who was the organ donor for an intestinal transplant. The DNA sequence is TGTGCCAGCAGCTTAGAACCGGGACTAGCGGGGGCTTCCTACAATGAGCAGTTCTTC. Translated, it reads CASSLEPGLAGASYNEQFF.